The clone carrying this TCR beta chain was recorded at least ten times. Its antigen is unknown. The record originates from a study of metastatic and nonmetastatic thyroid tumors. Study overall: Comparison of repertoires was carried out across blood and tumor or nodule tissue from malignant and benign thyroid patients. Findings and limits, study-wide: Reported TCR beta diversity, measured in blood and tumor, was significantly higher for malignant thyroid tumors than for benign nodules.

V was clipped by 3 bases and J by 8 bases, with 10 bases between them. Germline V gives CDR1 DFQATT, CDR2 SNEGSKA (reference sequence). This CDR3 is built from 12 residues. Not a single patient had been given any form of treatment at any point before undergoing thyroid surgery. Original methodology: Across clinicopathological groups, CDR3 differences served as the basis for building a distant-metastasis classifier for papillary thyroid cancer. Via MiXCR, TCRdb re-called the PCR reads. The V and J calls follow TCRdb's processing rather than the paper's. Among 85,000 to 95,000 clones listed, around 14% were seen once.

This TCR was sampled from a female donor with papillary thyroid cancer or a benign thyroid nodule (not recorded which). Some clones in this sample may be carry-over from other donors' samples. The sample taken for sequencing was blood. The chain recombines TRBV20-1 with TRBJ1-4; no reliable D call. CDR3 sequence: CSASGRGEKLFF. In DNA form, the CDR3 reads TGCAGTGCTAGCGGTCGGGGAGAAAAACTGTTTTTT.